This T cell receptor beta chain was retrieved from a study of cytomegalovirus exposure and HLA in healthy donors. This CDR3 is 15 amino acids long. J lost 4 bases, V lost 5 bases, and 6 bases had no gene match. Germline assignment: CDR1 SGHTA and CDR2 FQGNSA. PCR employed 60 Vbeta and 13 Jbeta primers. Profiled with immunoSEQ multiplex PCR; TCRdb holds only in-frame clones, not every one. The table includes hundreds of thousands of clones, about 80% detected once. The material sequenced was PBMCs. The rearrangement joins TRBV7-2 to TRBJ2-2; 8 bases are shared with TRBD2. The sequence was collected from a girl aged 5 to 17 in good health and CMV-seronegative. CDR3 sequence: CASSQAGASTGELFF. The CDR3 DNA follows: TGTGCCAGCAGCCAAGCGGGGGCGAGCACCGGGGAGCTGTTTTTT. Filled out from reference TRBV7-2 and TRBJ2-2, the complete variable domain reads GAGVSQSPSNKVTEKGKDVELRCDPISGHTALYWYRQSLGQGLEFLIYFQGNSAPDKSGLPSDRFSAERTGGSVSTLTIQRTQQEDSAVYLCASSQAGASTGELFFGEGSRLTVL.